Listed below are T cell receptor beta chains from one sample, sequenced in a study of read filtering for tumor transcriptome and immune sequencing. TCRdb independently ran MiXCR on the reads; one entry per CDR3 protein. The sample has fewer than 150,000 distinct CDR3 sequences, 13% seen once; the top ten hold approximately 9.9%. The sequencing input was a population of CD138-negative cells sorted from bone marrow. The receptors were sampled from a donor at least 40 years old with multiple myeloma. The CDR3 runs from the conserved cysteine through the conserved F or W. The order of the fields is V gene, J gene, D gene, clone size, CDR3 DNA, CDR3 protein. A D gene is named only where the DNA matches it firmly. Size is stated for part of the rows, as once, few or many counts, or as a class when the clone is expanded.

v_call: TRBV29-1; j_call: TRBJ2-3; d_call: NA; clone_size: many; cdr3_nt: TGCAGCGTTGAAGATCGGGGTCGGGTAGATACGCAGTATTTT; cdr3_aa: CSVEDRGRVDTQYF
v_call: TRBV10-3; j_call: TRBJ1-5; d_call: NA; clone_size: many; cdr3_nt: TGTGCCACCGGCAGGGAAGATCAGCCCCAGCATTTT; cdr3_aa: CATGREDQPQHF
v_call: TRBV4-2; j_call: TRBJ2-1; d_call: NA; clone_size: many; cdr3_nt: TGTGCCAGCAGCCTAAACCTCGGGGTAGCGCAATACAATGAGCAGTTCTTC; cdr3_aa: CASSLNLGVAQYNEQFF
v_call: TRBV5-1; j_call: TRBJ2-3; d_call: NA; clone_size: NA; cdr3_nt: TGCGCCAGCAGCTTGGAGAGGCCAGGGGATACGCAGTATTTT; cdr3_aa: CASSLERPGDTQYF
v_call: TRBV3-1; j_call: TRBJ2-1; d_call: TRBD2; clone_size: many; cdr3_nt: TGTGCCAGCAGCCAAAGATCTTCGGGGACTAGCTCCTACAATGAGCAGTTCTTC; cdr3_aa: CASSQRSSGTSSYNEQFF
v_call: TRBV19; j_call: TRBJ2-2; d_call: TRBD1; clone_size: many; cdr3_nt: TGTGCCAGTAGTATAGGACAGGGCGCCGGGGAGCTGTTTTTT; cdr3_aa: CASSIGQGAGELFF
v_call: TRBV6-4; j_call: TRBJ1-1; d_call: NA; clone_size: few; cdr3_nt: TGTGCCAGCAGTCCCGGTCGTTTGGGGCTGGGCACTGAAGCTTTCTTT; cdr3_aa: CASSPGRLGLGTEAFF
v_call: TRBV5-4; j_call: TRBJ2-1; d_call: TRBD1; clone_size: many; cdr3_nt: TGTGCCAGCAGCATACCGGGACAGGGGACCTACAATGAGCAGTTCTTC; cdr3_aa: CASSIPGQGTYNEQFF
v_call: TRBV4-1; j_call: TRBJ2-1; d_call: TRBD2; clone_size: medium-sized; cdr3_nt: TGCGCCAGCAGCCCGACTAGCGGGAGCGTCTATGAGCAGTTCTTC; cdr3_aa: CASSPTSGSVYEQFF
v_call: TRBV4-2; j_call: TRBJ2-3; d_call: NA; clone_size: many; cdr3_nt: TGTGCCAGCAGCCAAGAGGCCTGGGGGGATCCCTCAGATACGCAGTATTTT; cdr3_aa: CASSQEAWGDPSDTQYF
v_call: TRBV9; j_call: TRBJ2-7; d_call: TRBD2; clone_size: many; cdr3_nt: TGTGCCAGCAGCGTAACTAGCGGACCTTCCTACGAGCAGTACTTC; cdr3_aa: CASSVTSGPSYEQYF
v_call: TRBV3-1; j_call: TRBJ2-7; d_call: TRBD1; clone_size: NA; cdr3_nt: TGTGCCAGCAGCCAGCTGGACAGGGGGTTCGACGAGCAGTACTTC; cdr3_aa: CASSQLDRGFDEQYF
v_call: TRBV5-5; j_call: TRBJ1-2; d_call: TRBD1; clone_size: many; cdr3_nt: TGTGCCAGCAGCGCTACAGGGGTTTCAAACTATGGCTACACCTTC; cdr3_aa: CASSATGVSNYGYTF
v_call: TRBV7-2; j_call: TRBJ1-5; d_call: NA; clone_size: NA; cdr3_nt: TGTGCCAGCAGCTTAGACGGACTGTCTGTGGAGCCCCAGCATTTT; cdr3_aa: CASSLDGLSVEPQHF
v_call: TRBV29-1; j_call: TRBJ2-2; d_call: NA; clone_size: many; cdr3_nt: TGCAGCGGGACCTTGGGGGATATTACGACCGGGGAGCTGTTTTTT; cdr3_aa: CSGTLGDITTGELFF
v_call: TRBV9; j_call: TRBJ2-5; d_call: NA; clone_size: many; cdr3_nt: TGTGCCAGCAGCGCAGACCCCGGGGTACAAGAGACCCAGTACTTC; cdr3_aa: CASSADPGVQETQYF